This T cell receptor (beta chain) appears in the sequencing data of a study of Ad26.COV2.S vaccination and SARS-CoV-2 variants. The CDR3 consists of 15 residues. CDR1 GTSNPN and CDR2 SVGIG come from the germline V gene (reference sequence). J gave up 4 bases and V 5 bases, and 9 bases lay outside the gene matches. Treatment in this sample: 15 to 20 received Ad26.COV2.S at low or high dose, single or two shots; about 5 received placebo; per-sample allocation not given. Collection of the samples took place on day 63 after the first injection of vaccine or placebo. The table came from immunoSEQ multiplex PCR; TCRdb's copy has only in-frame clones and leaves some out. This sample yields a few hundred thousand clones, of which roughly 90% are seen a single time; 1.5% to 2% belongs to the top ten.

The clonotype originates from a person between 18 and 59 years old who received the Ad26.COV2.S COVID-19 vaccine or a placebo. The specimen comprised peripheral blood, sampled in a trial of Ad26.COV2.S vaccine versus placebo. The genes are TRBV30 and TRBJ2-3, with TRBD1 identical over 10 bases. This CDR3 reads CAWGLTGGAADTQYF. In nucleotides, the CDR3 is TGTGCCTGGGGCTTGACAGGGGGCGCCGCAGATACGCAGTATTTT.